This T cell receptor beta chain is from a study of monozygotic twins with inflammatory bowel disease. The study, taken as a whole, reports: Discrimination among different T cell subtypes was not achievable.

This CDR3 is built from 14 residues. Germline CDR1 and CDR2: SGDLS and YYNGEE. As to this clonotype: What it recognizes is unknown.

The authors used about 4,000 ng of total RNA per TCR library. UMIs that had a 6-nucleotide sample barcode were put in using template switching. No DNA is given; TCRdb re-called the 5' RACE reads and lists each CDR3 protein once. This sample's table reports more than 300,000 distinct CDR3 sequences. The receptor was derived from a human donor with ulcerative colitis or Crohn's disease, or a healthy co-twin of an affected twin (not recorded which). Sequences were obtained from blood. This chain links TRBV9 with TRBJ1-1; there is no DNA to check the TCRdb D call of TRBD1. The CDR3 loop reads CASSVQGANTEAFF.